The 7 T cell receptor beta chains in this list originate from one sample, sequenced in a study of blood T cell repertoires in COVID-19. Assay: immunoSEQ multiplex PCR; the TCRdb copy retains only in-frame clones and omits some. In the table there are a few hundred thousand clones, approximately 90% of which are singletons. Source material: peripheral blood. These receptors were taken from a woman aged 25 to 45 with active or convalescent COVID-19.

This clone was recorded only once. The V call is TRBV4-1, the J call TRBJ1-1, with 8 bases fitting TRBD1. The CDR3 spans 15 residues. With 4 bases clipped from V and 6 bases from J, the junction kept 10 bases outside the gene matches. CDR1 is MGHRA, CDR2 YSYEKL, per germline. This chain's CDR3 is CASSPQRLQGAEAFF. CDR3 coding DNA: TGCGCCAGCAGCCCTCAAAGATTACAGGGGGCTGAAGCTTTCTTT.

The chain carries TRBV11-2 and TRBJ1-5, with 9 bases identical to TRBD1. Trimming removed 2 bases from V and 7 bases from J; junction bases left unmatched: 15. Looked up from germline, CDR1 is SGHAT and CDR2 is FQNNGV. This CDR3 region has 18 residues. The DNA of the CDR3 is TGTGCCAGCAGCTTATCTTCGACAGGGGGAAAGACGAGCCAGCCCCAGCATTTT. It translates to CASSLSSTGGKTSQPQHF.

This clone appeared a few times. The CDR3 nucleotides read TGTGCCAGCAGCCTCGGGACAGTTAGTGAAGCTTTCTTT. Its translation is CASSLGTVSEAFF. This chain connects TRBV3-1 (or the pseudogene TRBV3-2) to TRBJ1-1; 7 positions match TRBD1. Looked up from germline, CDR1 is LGHDT and CDR2 is YNNKEL (reference sequence). The CDR3 covers 13 residues. Unmatched junction bases numbered 6, after V lost 4 bases and J lost 7 bases.

This clone came up once. The chain is built from TRBV7-8 and TRBJ1-4, with 12 bases fitting TRBD1. With 4 bases clipped from V and 9 bases from J, the junction kept 3 bases outside the gene matches. This CDR3 region has 14 residues. Germline loops: CDR1 SGHVS, CDR2 FQNEAQ. CDR3 protein: CASSWGQGAKKLFF. CDR3 bases: TGTGCCAGCAGCTGGGGACAGGGGGCTAAAAAACTGTTTTTT.

This rearrangement joins TRBV28 to TRBJ2-2; 9 bases fit TRBD2. Trimming cost V 5 bases and J 1 base; bases outside gene matches: 5. This CDR3 region has 16 residues. The germline V gene has CDR1 MDHEN and CDR2 SYDVKM. The DNA of the CDR3 is TGTGCCAGCAGTACCCCTAGCGGGGTGAACACCGGGGAGCTGTTTTTT. Its protein product is CASSTPSGVNTGELFF. Drawing the rest from reference TRBV28 and TRBJ2-2, the complete variable domain is DVKVTQSSRYLVKRTGEKVFLECVQDMDHENMFWYRQDPGLGLRLIYFSYDVKMKEKGDIPEGYSVSREKKERFSLILESASTNQTSMYLCASSTPSGVNTGELFFGEGSRLTVL.

The chain employs TRBV6-1 and TRBJ2-3; maybe TRBD2 (6 bases). The CDR3 has 15 amino acids. V was pared by 1 base and J by 6 bases, with 14 bases between. Per the germline V gene, CDR1 is MNHNS and CDR2 is SASEGT. The CDR3 loop reads CASSEVGGAADTQYF. As DNA, the CDR3 is TGTGCCAGCAGTGAAGTAGGAGGGGCGGCCGATACGCAGTATTTT.

The gene calls are TRBV14 and TRBJ2-3; unclear D gene. Germline V gives CDR1 SGHDN, CDR2 FVKESK. The CDR3 consists of 14 residues. V was shortened by 1 base and J by 2 bases, with 7 bases between the two germline ends. CDR3 residues: CASSQVRYTDTQYF. Here the CDR3 DNA reads TGTGCCAGCAGCCAAGTTCGGTACACAGATACGCAGTATTTT.